This T cell receptor beta chain was observed in a study of regulatory T cells in long-lasting Graves disease. The sample holds many counts of this clonotype. Its antigen is still unknown. Time point: newly diagnosed GD, antithyroid drugs for less than 3 months. RNA from PBMCs was the source of the TCR library. EDTA tubes held approximately 8.8 milliliters of peripheral blood from each patient. Study results and limitations: Fewer public clonotypes were shared by new patients (approximately 970) than by persistent patients (approximately 2,700). The study found lower TCR diversity in persistent Graves' patients than in newly diagnosed ones.

Germline V lookup: CDR1 SGHDT, CDR2 YYEEEE. The length of the CDR3 is 15 residues. Germline trimming cut 2 bases from V and 3 bases from J; bases unmatched to any gene: 5. Construction of TCR beta libraries relied on iRepertoire HTBI primers and on Arm-PCR targeting CDR3 regions. Using its own MiXCR run on the multiplex PCR reads, TCRdb lists one record per CDR3 protein. The table records some 340,000 distinct CDR3 sequences, approximately 10% of them present only once. The data were also submitted as part of a second study, on T cells in Graves' hyperthyroidism and ophthalmopathy. That source adds: In simple terms, a model built on 13 V-J features told ophthalmopathy apart from stable hyperthyroidism.

The sample in question was peripheral blood mononuclear cells (PBMCs), obtained at new diagnosis, from a patient treated with antithyroid drugs. The clonotype comes from a woman in her late teens or twenties with Graves disease. This sequence joins TRBV5-6 and TRBJ2-1; 7 bases map to TRBD1. The CDR3 bases are TGTGCCAGCAGCTTCGTTCCAGGGGGCTACAATGAGCAGTTCTTC. It is translated as CASSFVPGGYNEQFF.